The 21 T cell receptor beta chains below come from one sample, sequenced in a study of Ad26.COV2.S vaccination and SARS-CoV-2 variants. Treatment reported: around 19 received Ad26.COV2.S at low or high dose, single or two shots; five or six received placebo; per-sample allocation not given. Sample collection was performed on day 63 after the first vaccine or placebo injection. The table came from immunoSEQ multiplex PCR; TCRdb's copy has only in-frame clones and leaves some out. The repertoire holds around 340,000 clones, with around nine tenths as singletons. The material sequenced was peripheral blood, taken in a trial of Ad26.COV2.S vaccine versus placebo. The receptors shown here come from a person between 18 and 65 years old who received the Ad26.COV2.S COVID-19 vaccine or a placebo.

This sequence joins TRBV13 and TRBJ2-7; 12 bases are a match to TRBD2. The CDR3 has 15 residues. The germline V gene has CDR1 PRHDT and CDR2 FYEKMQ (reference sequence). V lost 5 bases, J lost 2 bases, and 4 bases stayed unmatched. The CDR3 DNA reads TGTGCCAGCAGCCCTAGGACTAGCGGGGCCTACGAGCAGTACTTC. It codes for CASSPRTSGAYEQYF.

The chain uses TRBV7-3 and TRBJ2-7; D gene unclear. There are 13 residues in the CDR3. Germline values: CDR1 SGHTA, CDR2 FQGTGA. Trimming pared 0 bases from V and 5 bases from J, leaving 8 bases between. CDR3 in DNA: TGTGCCAGCAGCTTAACGGTAGAGGACGAGCAGTACTTC. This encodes CASSLTVEDEQYF. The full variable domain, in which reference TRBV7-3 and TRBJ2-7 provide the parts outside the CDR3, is GAGVSQTPSNKVTEKGKYVELRCDPISGHTALYWYRQSLGQGPEFLIYFQGTGAADDSGLPNDRFFAVRPEGSVSTLKIQRTERGDSAVYLCASSLTVEDEQYFGPGTRLTVT.

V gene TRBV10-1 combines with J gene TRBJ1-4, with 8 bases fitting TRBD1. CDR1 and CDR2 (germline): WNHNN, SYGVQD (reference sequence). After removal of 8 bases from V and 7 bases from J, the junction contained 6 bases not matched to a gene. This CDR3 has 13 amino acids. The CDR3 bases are TGCGCCAGCTACCGGGACAGGTTTGAAAAACTGTTTTTT. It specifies CASYRDRFEKLFF.

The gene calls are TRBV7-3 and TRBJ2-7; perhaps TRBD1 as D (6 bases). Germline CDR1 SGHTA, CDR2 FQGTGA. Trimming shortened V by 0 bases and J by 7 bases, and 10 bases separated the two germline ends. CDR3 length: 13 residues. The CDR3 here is CASSLTQGREQYF. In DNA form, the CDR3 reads TGTGCCAGCAGCTTAACACAGGGACGGGAGCAGTACTTC.

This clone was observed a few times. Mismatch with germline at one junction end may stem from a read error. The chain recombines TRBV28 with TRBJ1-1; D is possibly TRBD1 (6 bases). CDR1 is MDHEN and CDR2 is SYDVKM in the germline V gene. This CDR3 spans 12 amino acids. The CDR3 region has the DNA TGTGCCAGCAGAACCCGGGACACAAGGATCTCATTT. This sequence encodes CASRTRDTRISF.

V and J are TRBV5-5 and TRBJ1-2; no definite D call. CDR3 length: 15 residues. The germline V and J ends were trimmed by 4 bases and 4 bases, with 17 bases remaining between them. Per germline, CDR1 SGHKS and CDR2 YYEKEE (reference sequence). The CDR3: CASSVVVGEFYGYTF. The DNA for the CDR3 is TGTGCCAGCAGCGTGGTGGTTGGGGAGTTCTATGGCTACACCTTC.

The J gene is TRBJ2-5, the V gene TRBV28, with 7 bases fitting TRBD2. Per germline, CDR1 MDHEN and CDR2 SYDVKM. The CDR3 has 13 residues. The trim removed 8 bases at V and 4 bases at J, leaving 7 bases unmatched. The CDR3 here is CASSGGDRETQYF. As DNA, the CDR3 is TGTGCCAGCTCTGGGGGGGATCGAGAGACCCAGTACTTC.

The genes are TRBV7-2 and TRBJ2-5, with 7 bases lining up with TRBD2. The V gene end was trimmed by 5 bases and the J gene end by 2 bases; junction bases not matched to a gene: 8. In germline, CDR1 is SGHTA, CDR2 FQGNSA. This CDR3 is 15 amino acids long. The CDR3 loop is CASSLVGSGQETQYF. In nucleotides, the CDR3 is TGTGCCAGCAGCCTAGTAGGTAGCGGGCAAGAGACCCAGTACTTC.

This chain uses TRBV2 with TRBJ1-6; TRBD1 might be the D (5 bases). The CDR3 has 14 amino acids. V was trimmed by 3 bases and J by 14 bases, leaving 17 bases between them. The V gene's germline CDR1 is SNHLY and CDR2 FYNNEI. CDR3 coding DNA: TGTGCCAGCAGTGATGGGGACTGGGCCAGGACCCTCCACTTT. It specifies CASSDGDWARTLHF. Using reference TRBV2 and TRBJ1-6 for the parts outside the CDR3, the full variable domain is EPEVTQTPSHQVTQMGQEVILRCVPISNHLYFYWYRQILGQKVEFLVSFYNNEISEKSEIFDDQFSVERPDGSNFTLKIRSTKLEDSAMYFCASSDGDWARTLHFGNGTRLTVT.

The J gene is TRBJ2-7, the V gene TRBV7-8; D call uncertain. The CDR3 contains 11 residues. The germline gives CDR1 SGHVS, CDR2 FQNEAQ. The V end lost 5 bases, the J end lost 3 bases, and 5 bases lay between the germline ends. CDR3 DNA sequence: TGTGCCAGCAGCGAGGACTACGAGCAGTACTTC. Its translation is CASSEDYEQYF.

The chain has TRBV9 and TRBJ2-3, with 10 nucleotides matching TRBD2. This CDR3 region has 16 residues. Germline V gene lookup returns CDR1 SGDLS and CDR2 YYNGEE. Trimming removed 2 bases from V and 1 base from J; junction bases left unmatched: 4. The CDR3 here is CASSVITSGGTDTQYF. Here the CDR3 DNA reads TGTGCCAGCAGCGTCATCACTAGCGGGGGCACAGATACGCAGTATTTT.

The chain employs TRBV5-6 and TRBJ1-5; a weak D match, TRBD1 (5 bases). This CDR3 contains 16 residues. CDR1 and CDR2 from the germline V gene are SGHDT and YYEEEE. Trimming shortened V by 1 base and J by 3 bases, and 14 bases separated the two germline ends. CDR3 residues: CASSLRGAGTNQPQHF. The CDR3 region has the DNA TGTGCCAGCAGCTTGCGGGGTGCAGGGACCAATCAGCCCCAGCATTTT. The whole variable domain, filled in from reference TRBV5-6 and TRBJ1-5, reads DAGVTQSPTHLIKTRGQQVTLRCSPKSGHDTVSWYQQALGQGPQFIFQYYEEEERQRGNFPDRFSGHQFPNYSSELNVNALLLGDSALYLCASSLRGAGTNQPQHFGDGTRLSIL.

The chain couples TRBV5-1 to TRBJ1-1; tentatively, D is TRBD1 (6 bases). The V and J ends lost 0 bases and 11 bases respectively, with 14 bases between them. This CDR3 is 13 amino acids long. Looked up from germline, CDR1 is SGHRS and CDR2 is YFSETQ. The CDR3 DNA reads TGCGCCAGCAGCTTGGGGGAGAGGGGGAGTGCTTTCTTT. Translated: CASSLGERGSAFF.

The DNA for the CDR3 is TGTGCCAGCAGTCCACTCGGGGGGGTAGGTACTGAAGCTTTCTTT. Translated, it gives CASSPLGGVGTEAFF. The V gene is TRBV28, the J gene TRBJ1-1, with D possibly being TRBD1 (5 bases). In germline, CDR1 is MDHEN, CDR2 SYDVKM. The CDR3 has 15 amino acids. Trimming cost V 5 bases and J 5 bases, with 18 bases left between them.

DNA for the CDR3: TGTGCCAGCAGTTTATCGGCGGGGGGAAGGCCTGAAGCTTTCTTT. Translation: CASSLSAGGRPEAFF. The chain has TRBV27 and TRBJ1-1; the D gene is possibly TRBD1 (5 bases). Germline V gives CDR1 MNHEY, CDR2 SMNVEV (reference sequence). The CDR3 covers 15 residues. V dropped 0 bases and J dropped 6 bases, with 14 bases sitting between them.

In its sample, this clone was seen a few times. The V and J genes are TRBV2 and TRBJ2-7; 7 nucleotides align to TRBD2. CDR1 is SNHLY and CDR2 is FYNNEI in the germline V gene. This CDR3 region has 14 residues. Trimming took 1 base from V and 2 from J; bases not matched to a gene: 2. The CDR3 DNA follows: TGTGCCAGCAGTGAAGTGGGGGGGACCTACGAGCAGTACTTC. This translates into CASSEVGGTYEQYF. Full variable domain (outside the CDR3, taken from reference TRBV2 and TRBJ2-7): EPEVTQTPSHQVTQMGQEVILRCVPISNHLYFYWYRQILGQKVEFLVSFYNNEISEKSEIFDDQFSVERPDGSNFTLKIRSTKLEDSAMYFCASSEVGGTYEQYFGPGTRLTVT.

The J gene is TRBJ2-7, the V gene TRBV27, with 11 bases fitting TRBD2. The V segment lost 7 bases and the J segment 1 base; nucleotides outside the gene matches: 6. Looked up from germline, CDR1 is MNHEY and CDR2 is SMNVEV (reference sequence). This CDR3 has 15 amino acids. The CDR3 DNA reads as TGTGCCAGCAACACCCTAGCGGGGGGTTCCTACGAGCAGTACTTC. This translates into CASNTLAGGSYEQYF.

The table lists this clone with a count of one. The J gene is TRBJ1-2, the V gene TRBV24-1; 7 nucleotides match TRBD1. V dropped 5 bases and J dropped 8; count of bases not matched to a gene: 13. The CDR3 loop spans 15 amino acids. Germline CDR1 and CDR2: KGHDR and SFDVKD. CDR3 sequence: CATSATTGSSEGYTF. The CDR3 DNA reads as TGTGCCACCAGTGCAACGACAGGGAGCTCGGAGGGCTACACCTTC.

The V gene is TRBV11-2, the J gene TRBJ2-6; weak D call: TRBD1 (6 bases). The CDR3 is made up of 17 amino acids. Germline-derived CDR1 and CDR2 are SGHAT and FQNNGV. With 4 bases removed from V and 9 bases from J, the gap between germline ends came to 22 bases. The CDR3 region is CASSWTATLSGNNVLTF. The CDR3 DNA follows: TGTGCCAGCAGCTGGACAGCTACCCTATCTGGGAACAACGTCCTGACTTTC.

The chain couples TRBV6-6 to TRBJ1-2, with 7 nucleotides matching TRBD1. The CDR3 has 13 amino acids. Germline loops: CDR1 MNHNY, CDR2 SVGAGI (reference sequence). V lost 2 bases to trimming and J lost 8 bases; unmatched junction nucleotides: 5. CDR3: CASSYEGARGYTF. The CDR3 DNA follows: TGTGCCAGCAGTTACGAGGGGGCAAGGGGCTACACCTTC.

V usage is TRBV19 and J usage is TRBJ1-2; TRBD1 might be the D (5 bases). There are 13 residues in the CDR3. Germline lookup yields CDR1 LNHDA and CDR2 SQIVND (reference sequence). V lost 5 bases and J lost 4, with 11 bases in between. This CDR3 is CASSLDISYGYTF. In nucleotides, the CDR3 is TGTGCCAGTAGTCTGGACATCTCCTATGGCTACACCTTC.